The clone carrying this T cell receptor beta chain was detected a few times. Its antigen remains unknown. Other DNA sequences of this sample code for an identical CDR3. The sample comes from a study of beta chain features in type 1 diabetes. Study summary: Cell yields, gender and age were comparable in patients and healthy donors. Study-wide results and caveats: Fewer junction insertions and more nucleotide deletions appeared in type 1 diabetes patients.

Each of the CD4+ naive, central memory, regulatory and stem cell-like memory populations was sorted via CD45RO/CCR7/CD25/CD127/CD95/CD27. What was sequenced were expressed TCRB transcripts, since all of the isolated RNA had been reverse transcribed. Produced via immunoSEQ multiplex PCR; TCRdb's table is partial and in-frame only. The table records a few hundred thousand clones, roughly 30% of them present only once. The CDR3 spans 15 residues. Looked up from germline, CDR1 is MDHEN and CDR2 is SYDVKM. Trimming at V came to 6 bases and at J to 3 bases, leaving 7 bases not matched to a gene. The TCR originated in a man between 18 and 35 years old in good health. The rearrangement joins TRBV28 to TRBJ2-1; the match to TRBD2 covers 8 bases. The material sequenced was naive CD4+ T cells from blood. The chain's CDR3 is CASSLTSGLYNEQFF. The CDR3, as DNA: TGTGCCAGCAGCCTTACTAGCGGTCTCTACAATGAGCAGTTCTTC.